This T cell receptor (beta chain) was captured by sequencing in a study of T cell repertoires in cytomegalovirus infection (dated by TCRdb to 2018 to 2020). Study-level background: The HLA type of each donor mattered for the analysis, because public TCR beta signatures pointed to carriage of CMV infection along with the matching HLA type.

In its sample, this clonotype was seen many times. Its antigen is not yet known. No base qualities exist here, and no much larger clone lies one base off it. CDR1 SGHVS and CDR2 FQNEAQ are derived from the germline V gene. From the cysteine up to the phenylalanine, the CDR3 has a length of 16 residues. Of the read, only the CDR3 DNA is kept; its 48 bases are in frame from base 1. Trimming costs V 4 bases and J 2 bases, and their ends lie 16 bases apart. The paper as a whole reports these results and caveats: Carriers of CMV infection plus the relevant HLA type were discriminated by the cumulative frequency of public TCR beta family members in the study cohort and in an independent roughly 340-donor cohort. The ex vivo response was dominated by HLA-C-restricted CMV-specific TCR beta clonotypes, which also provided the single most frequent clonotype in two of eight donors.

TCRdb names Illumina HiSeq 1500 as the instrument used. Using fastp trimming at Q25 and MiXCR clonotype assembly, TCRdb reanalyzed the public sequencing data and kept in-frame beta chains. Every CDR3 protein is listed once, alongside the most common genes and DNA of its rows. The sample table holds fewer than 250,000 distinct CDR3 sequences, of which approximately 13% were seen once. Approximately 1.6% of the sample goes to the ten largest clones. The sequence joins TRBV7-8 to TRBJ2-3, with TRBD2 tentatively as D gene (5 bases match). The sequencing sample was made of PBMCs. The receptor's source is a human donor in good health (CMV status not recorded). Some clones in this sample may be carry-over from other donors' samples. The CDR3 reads CASSSPSSPLTDTQYF. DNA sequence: TGTGCCAGCAGCTCTCCTAGCTCCCCCCTCACAGATACGCAGTATTTT.